The 19 T cell receptor beta chains listed next were all sequenced from one sample in a study of cytomegalovirus exposure and HLA in healthy donors. PCR was performed using 60 Vbeta and 13 Jbeta primers. TCRdb's table, derived via immunoSEQ multiplex PCR, lists solely in-frame clones and lacks some. The table has 150,000 to 200,000 clones, under 70% seen once. The sequenced material came from PBMCs. These receptors all come from a man between 25 and 39 years old in good health and CMV-seropositive.

V gene TRBV19 combines with J gene TRBJ2-5, with TRBD1 identical over 9 bases. V shed 11 bases and J 4 bases; nucleotides not matched to a gene: 5. CDR1 LNHDA and CDR2 SQIVND come from the germline V gene (reference sequence). This CDR3 region has 12 residues. CDR3 sequence (DNA): TGTGCCGGACAGGGGTTCGGAGAGACCCAGTACTTC. As protein: CAGQGFGETQYF.

This clone occurred once. The chain employs TRBV7-9 and TRBJ1-1; no firm D call. Germline lookup yields CDR1 SEHNR and CDR2 FQNEAQ (reference sequence). The CDR3 is 12 residues long. With 2 bases removed from V and 4 bases from J, the gap between germline ends came to 5 bases. This CDR3 reads CASSLLSTEAFF. CDR3 bases: TGTGCCAGCAGCTTACTTTCCACTGAAGCTTTCTTT.

V gene TRBV7-9 combines with J gene TRBJ2-7; 12 bases fit TRBD2. Germline assignment: CDR1 SEHNR and CDR2 FQNEAQ (reference sequence). Trimming cost V 5 bases and J 2 bases; bases outside gene matches: 16. This CDR3 is 19 amino acids long. The DNA for the CDR3 is TGTGCCAGCAGCCCGGTACGAGAGACTAGCGGGAGATGGACCTACGAGCAGTACTTC. This gives the protein CASSPVRETSGRWTYEQYF.

The chain couples TRBV19 to TRBJ1-3, with D perhaps TRBD1 (6 bases). The CDR3 totals 14 residues. Trimming removed 5 bases from V and 0 bases from J, with 8 bases in between. CDR1 is LNHDA, CDR2 SQIVND, per germline (reference sequence). The CDR3 DNA follows: TGTGCCAGTAGTTGGACAGACTCTGGAAACACCATATATTTT. Amino acids: CASSWTDSGNTIYF.

This clone was counted once. The genes are TRBV10-2 and TRBJ1-1; D remains ambiguous. This CDR3 has 11 residues. Per the germline V gene, CDR1 is WSHSY and CDR2 is SAAADI. Between the trimmed V and J ends, which lost 7 bases and 2 bases, there was a span of 5 bases. The CDR3 nucleotides are TGCGCCAGCATAGAAAACACTGAAGCTTTCTTT. This codes for CASIENTEAFF.

The V gene is TRBV9, the J gene TRBJ2-1; no clear D gene. CDR3 size: 13 residues. V was trimmed by 0 bases and J by 9 bases, leaving 10 bases between them. Germline assignment: CDR1 SGDLS and CDR2 YYNGEE. For the CDR3, the DNA is TGTGCCAGCAGCGTAGGGTCGGGTAGTGAGCAGTTCTTC. It codes for CASSVGSGSEQFF. Looking up the rest from reference TRBV9 and TRBJ2-1 gives the full variable domain: DSGVTQTPKHLITATGQRVTLRCSPRSGDLSVYWYQQSLDQGLQFLIQYYNGEERAKGNILERFSAQQFPDLHSELNLSSLELGDSALYFCASSVGSGSEQFFGPGTRLTVL.

The gene calls are TRBV28 and TRBJ1-5; no clear D gene. Trimming left V 6 bases short and J 5 bases short, with 8 bases between. Germline-derived CDR1 and CDR2 are MDHEN and SYDVKM. The CDR3 covers 12 residues. CDR3 sequence (DNA): TGTGCCAGCAGCGACGGAGATCAGCCCCAGCATTTT. Its protein is CASSDGDQPQHF. Combining the CDR3 with reference TRBV28 and TRBJ1-5 gives the whole variable domain DVKVTQSSRYLVKRTGEKVFLECVQDMDHENMFWYRQDPGLGLRLIYFSYDVKMKEKGDIPEGYSVSREKKERFSLILESASTNQTSMYLCASSDGDQPQHFGDGTRLSIL.

The gene calls are TRBV6-1 and TRBJ1-1; a weak D match, TRBD1 (6 bases). This CDR3 region has 14 residues. Trimming removed 6 bases at V and 2 bases at J, with 13 bases between. Germline V gives CDR1 MNHNS, CDR2 SASEGT. The CDR3 protein is CASRHLDSNTEAFF. CDR3 nucleotide sequence: TGTGCCAGCAGACACTTGGACAGCAACACTGAAGCTTTCTTT.

This chain connects TRBV7-2 to TRBJ2-7; D call uncertain. Trimming shortened V by 11 bases and J by 2 bases, and 7 bases separated the two germline ends. Germline V gives CDR1 SGHTA, CDR2 FQGNSA. The CDR3 is 10 amino acids. The CDR3 here is CAVRAYEQYF. DNA for the CDR3: TGTGCCGTCCGAGCCTACGAGCAGTACTTC.

This clone was recorded a few times. The rearrangement links TRBV11-1 to TRBJ2-5, with TRBD2 identical over 8 bases. J was trimmed by 2 bases and V by 4 bases; bases with no gene match: 15. CDR3 length: 18 amino acids. Germline assignment: CDR1 SGHAT and CDR2 FQDESV (reference sequence). The DNA for the CDR3 is TGTGCCAGCAGCTCAAGGGGGTACTCGGGAGGGGGTCAAGAGACCCAGTACTTC. Its translation: CASSSRGYSGGGQETQYF.

The gene calls are TRBV5-1 and TRBJ2-3; possible D gene TRBD1, 6 bases. The V end was cut by 7 bases, the J end by 0 bases, with 15 bases between. The CDR3 consists of 15 residues. Germline CDR1 is SGHRS and CDR2 is YFSETQ. The CDR3 is CASVSTGHSTDTQYF. CDR3 bases: TGCGCCAGCGTCTCAACGGGACATAGCACAGATACGCAGTATTTT. Supplemented by reference TRBV5-1 and TRBJ2-3, the full variable domain reads KAGVTQTPRYLIKTRGQQVTLSCSPISGHRSVSWYQQTPGQGLQFLFEYFSETQRNKGNFPGRFSGRQFSNSRSEMNVSTLELGDSALYLCASVSTGHSTDTQYFGPGTRLTVL.

This rearrangement joins TRBV18 to TRBJ2-2; 11 nucleotides line up with TRBD2. The CDR3 spans 15 residues. Germline lookup yields CDR1 KGHSH and CDR2 LQKENI. With 3 bases clipped from V and 3 bases from J, the junction kept 0 bases outside the gene matches. Written as DNA, the CDR3 is TGTGCCAGCTCACCGGGACTAGCGGACACCGGGGAGCTGTTTTTT. Its protein product is CASSPGLADTGELFF.

The genes are TRBV30 and TRBJ1-1; tentatively, D is TRBD1 (5 bases). Germline V gives CDR1 GTSNPN, CDR2 SVGIG (reference sequence). V lost 1 base and J 3 bases, leaving 9 bases between the germline ends. The CDR3 has 13 residues. CDR3 loop: CAWSAARDTEAFF. CDR3 nucleotides: TGTGCCTGGAGTGCCGCCAGGGACACTGAAGCTTTCTTT.

V and J are TRBV30 and TRBJ1-1; unclear D gene. This CDR3 comprises 13 residues. Trimming took 5 bases from V and 2 from J, leaving 12 bases between them. CDR1 and CDR2 (germline): GTSNPN, SVGIG (reference sequence). CDR3 loop: CAWSGSPNTEAFF. In nucleotides, the CDR3 is TGTGCCTGGTCGGGATCCCCCAACACTGAAGCTTTCTTT.

The chain uses TRBV30 and TRBJ2-3; D call uncertain. This CDR3 spans 11 amino acids. Germline-derived CDR1 and CDR2 are GTSNPN and SVGIG (reference sequence). V was clipped by 1 base and J by 9 bases, with 8 bases between them. CDR3 sequence (DNA): TGTGCCTGGAGTGATACAGTAACGCAGTATTTT. As protein: CAWSDTVTQYF.

There are a few counts of this clone. The chain carries TRBV29-1 and TRBJ2-2; TRBD2 matches at 11 bases. Germline V CDR1 and CDR2: SQVTM, ANQGSEA. This CDR3 spans 14 amino acids. Trimming took 1 base from V and 7 from J; bases not matched to a gene: 2. CDR3 DNA: TGCAGCGTTGAAGTTAGCGGGAGGGGCGGGGAGCTGTTTTTT. Its translation: CSVEVSGRGGELFF.

This chain uses TRBV4-2 with TRBJ2-5; the match to TRBD2 covers 10 bases. The V gene's germline CDR1 is LGHNA and CDR2 YNFKEQ. V lost 1 base, J lost 4 bases, and 0 bases stayed unmatched. The CDR3 is 14 residues long. CDR3 protein: CASSQGLAGETQYF. CDR3 sequence (DNA): TGTGCCAGCAGCCAAGGACTAGCGGGAGAGACCCAGTACTTC.

The chain couples TRBV7-9 to TRBJ1-2; D is unclear. V gave up 2 bases and J gave up 7 bases, with 8 bases separating them. CDR1 is SEHNR, CDR2 FQNEAQ, per germline (reference sequence). The CDR3 covers 12 residues. The CDR3: CASSLYGFGYTF. CDR3 nucleotide sequence: TGTGCCAGCAGCTTATACGGGTTTGGCTACACCTTC.

A note on this clone: Other DNA sequences within the sample encode an identical CDR3. J is TRBJ1-1 and V is TRBV7-9; the D gene is possibly TRBD1 (5 bases). Germline loops: CDR1 SEHNR, CDR2 FQNEAQ (reference sequence). Trimming pared 6 bases from V and 5 bases from J, leaving 13 bases between. The CDR3 length is 13 residues. The CDR3 here is CASSWGGGTEAFF. CDR3 nucleotide sequence: TGTGCCAGCAGTTGGGGGGGTGGGACTGAAGCTTTCTTT.